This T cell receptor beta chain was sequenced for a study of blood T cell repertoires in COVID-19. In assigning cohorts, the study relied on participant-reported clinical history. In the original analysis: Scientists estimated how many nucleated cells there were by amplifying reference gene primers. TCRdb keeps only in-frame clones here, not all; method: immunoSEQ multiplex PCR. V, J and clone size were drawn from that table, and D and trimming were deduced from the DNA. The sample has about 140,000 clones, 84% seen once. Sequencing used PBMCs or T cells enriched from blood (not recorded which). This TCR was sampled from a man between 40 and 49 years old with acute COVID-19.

CDR3 amino acids: CVVRGANEQFF. The CDR3 DNA follows: TGTGTCGTTCGGGGGGCGAATGAGCAGTTCTTC. The rearrangement uses TRBV6-5 and TRBJ2-1; weak D call: TRBD2 (7 bases). Per the germline V gene, CDR1 is MNHEY and CDR2 is SVGAGI. This CDR3 has 11 residues.